This T cell receptor beta chain was identified in a study of metastatic and nonmetastatic thyroid tumors. The overall study: Repertoire comparison spanned blood and tumor or nodule tissue of malignant and benign thyroid patients.

Not a single patient had been given any form of treatment at any point before undergoing thyroid surgery. This clone was detected ten times or more. What it binds is not known. Per the study methods: It was from CDR3 differences across clinicopathological groups that a distant-metastasis classifier for papillary thyroid cancer was built. TCRdb re-analyzed the PCR reads using MiXCR. TCRdb's processing, not the study's, gives the V and J calls here. The sample lists over 25,000 clones, around 16% occurring once. This CDR3 region has 15 residues. Germline values: CDR1 SGHDT, CDR2 YYEEEE. Trimming removed 0 bases at V and 2 bases at J, with 9 bases between. Study-wide findings and caveats: When malignant thyroid tumors were compared with benign nodules, TCR beta diversity was reportedly significantly higher in the malignant tumors. This held in both blood and tumor samples.

The sequence was obtained from a female donor with papillary thyroid cancer or a benign thyroid nodule (not recorded which). Some clones in this sample may be carry-over from other donors' samples. Sequencing used blood. The chain carries TRBV5-6 and TRBJ1-5, with D unclear. The CDR3 sequence is CASSLGQARNQPQHF. The DNA of the CDR3 is TGTGCCAGCAGCTTGGGGCAGGCCCGCAATCAGCCCCAGCATTTT.